The T cell receptor beta chain described here comes from a study of early T cells in non-severe SARS-CoV-2 infection. This clonotype was seen many times. Each single cDNA molecule received a unique molecular identifier. TCRdb reprocessed the 5' RACE reads with MiXCR, giving one entry per CDR3 protein. The sample holds under 35,000 distinct CDR3 sequences, just under 3% seen once. The CDR3 length is 12 residues. Germline loops: CDR1 LNHDA, CDR2 SQIVND (reference sequence). The V end was cut by 3 bases, the J end by 8 bases, with 10 bases between. The sample consisted of whole blood. The V gene is TRBV19, the J gene TRBJ1-2; tentatively, D is TRBD1 (6 bases). The TCR was taken from an adult who was a healthcare worker with PCR-confirmed SARS-CoV-2 infection or an uninfected control (not recorded which). The CDR3 spells CASSIGGSGYTF. DNA of the CDR3: TGTGCCAGTAGTATCGGGGGCTCGGGCTACACCTTC.